This T cell receptor beta chain was recorded in a study of cytomegalovirus exposure and HLA in healthy donors. On this clone itself: At one end the junction does not follow the germline gene, possibly because of a read error.

Germline values: CDR1 SSHAT, CDR2 FNYEAQ (reference sequence). CDR3 length: 13 residues. Vbeta (60) and Jbeta (13) primers were used in the PCR. Sequenced by immunoSEQ multiplex PCR; TCRdb stores in-frame clones only, minus some. The data contain 100,000 to 150,000 clones, about 81% of them seen just once; the ten biggest clones take up roughly 9.3%. The receptor was isolated from a woman aged 45-59 years in good health and CMV-seropositive. The specimen sequenced was PBMCs. The chain is built from TRBV7-7 and TRBJ2-2; a weak D match, TRBD2 (6 bases). This CDR3 reads CASSSGVTGELFF. CDR3 DNA: TGTGCTAGCAGCTCGGGGGTCACCGGGGAGCTGTTTTTT.